Following are 17 T cell receptor beta chains from one sample sequenced in a study of a mutant IDH1 vaccine in newly diagnosed glioma. Described time point: baseline, week 1 (first vaccination visit). The sample's treatment: pre-vaccination baseline after standard-of-care therapy. TCRdb keeps only in-frame clones here, not all; method: immunoSEQ multiplex PCR. The data hold about 20,000 clones, with around 82% observed a single time. Sequenced here: PBMCs, sampled from a glioma patient treated with radiotherapy, temozolomide or both. These receptors all come from a middle-aged man with glioma.

The sample holds one count of this clone. This rearrangement joins TRBV6-1 to TRBJ1-5; 7 nucleotides align to TRBD1. The CDR3 length is 15 residues. The germline CDR1 and CDR2 sequences are MNHNS and SASEGT. V shed 6 bases and J 1 base; nucleotides not matched to a gene: 6. The CDR3 DNA reads as TGTGCCAGCAGCAGGGGGAGAGGAAGCAATCAGCCCCAGCATTTT. Amino acid sequence: CASSRGRGSNQPQHF.

V usage is TRBV5-5 and J usage is TRBJ2-2; D possibly corresponds to TRBD1 (5 bases). V lost 0 bases, J lost 1 base, and 13 bases lay in between. The V gene's germline CDR1 is SGHKS and CDR2 YYEKEE (reference sequence). The CDR3 runs to 17 residues. The CDR3 DNA reads TGTGCCAGCAGCTTGGCTGGTTCAGGGAAGAACACCGGGGAGCTGTTTTTT. Translated: CASSLAGSGKNTGELFF.

The CDR3 DNA is TGTGCCAGCAGGCTTCCAGGGGACAATCAGCCCCAGCATTTT. Translating gives CASRLPGDNQPQHF. The chain uses TRBV6-6 and TRBJ1-5; tentatively, D is TRBD1 (6 bases). In germline, CDR1 is MNHNY, CDR2 SVGAGI (reference sequence). V lost 6 bases and J 3 bases, leaving 12 bases between the germline ends. This CDR3 has 14 residues.

The chain recombines TRBV7-2 with TRBJ2-5; the D gene is possibly TRBD1 (6 bases). CDR1 and CDR2 (germline): SGHTA, FQGNSA. The CDR3 sequence is 14 residues long. V lost 2 bases, J lost 2 bases, and 9 bases lay in between. CDR3 sequence (DNA): TGTGCCAGCAGCTTAATTGGACAGCAAGAGACCCAGTACTTC. Residues: CASSLIGQQETQYF.

The chain couples TRBV7-9 to TRBJ1-1, with D perhaps TRBD1 (5 bases). V was trimmed by 5 bases and J by 0 bases, leaving 13 bases between them. Germline values: CDR1 SEHNR, CDR2 FQNEAQ (reference sequence). This CDR3 region has 15 residues. The CDR3 nucleotides are TGTGCCAGCAGCCCTCCGGGACGAATGAACACTGAAGCTTTCTTT. Translated, it gives CASSPPGRMNTEAFF.

In this sample, this clone turned up once. This chain uses TRBV4-3 with TRBJ2-2; TRBD2 is a possible D gene (7 bases). V was cut by 4 bases and J by 5 bases, with 14 bases left in between. Germline V lookup: CDR1 LGHNA, CDR2 YSLEER. This CDR3 spans 15 amino acids. The DNA for the CDR3 is TGCGCCAGCAGCCTAGGGGGAGGGGGGACCGGGGAGCTGTTTTTT. This codes for CASSLGGGGTGELFF.

There are a few counts of this clone. The chain couples TRBV18 to TRBJ2-1; 7 nucleotides match TRBD1. V was clipped by 3 bases and J by 2 bases; unmatched bases: 10. Germline loops: CDR1 KGHSH, CDR2 LQKENI. There are 17 residues in the CDR3. CDR3 DNA sequence: TGTGCCAGCTCACCCCTTAAACCACAGGGGACCTACAATGAGCAGTTCTTC. As protein: CASSPLKPQGTYNEQFF.

This clone was counted only a few times. This rearrangement joins TRBV2 to TRBJ2-7; 8 positions match TRBD1. There are 15 residues in the CDR3. Germline V CDR1 and CDR2: SNHLY, FYNNEI. V shed 6 bases, J shed 2 bases, and the junction held 9 bases outside the gene matches. Written as DNA, the CDR3 is TGTGCCAGCAGGCCGACTGGACAGGGTACCTACGAGCAGTACTTC. Protein sequence: CASRPTGQGTYEQYF.

This clone occurred once. The gene calls are TRBV19 and TRBJ2-3; maybe TRBD1 (5 bases). This CDR3 has 15 residues. Deletions cut 5 bases from V and 4 bases from J, with 16 bases between. CDR1 is LNHDA, CDR2 SQIVND, per germline (reference sequence). For the CDR3, the DNA is TGTGCCAGTAGTGCCACCTCAGGGCGCTCAGATACGCAGTATTTT. Its translation is CASSATSGRSDTQYF.

The V call is TRBV6-5, the J call TRBJ2-7, with D possibly matching TRBD2 (5 bases). The CDR3 length is 15 residues. Germline assignment: CDR1 MNHEY and CDR2 SVGAGI. V lost 5 bases and J 4 bases, leaving 18 bases between the germline ends. CDR3 sequence: CASSTTSRGRYEQYF. In DNA, the CDR3 is TGTGCCAGCAGTACGACATCCCGGGGTAGATACGAGCAGTACTTC.

The CDR3 DNA reads TGTGCCAGCAGTTACTCGAACGGTGAAAGGGAGCTGTTTTTT. This sequence encodes CASSYSNGERELFF. The chain is built from TRBV6-5 and TRBJ2-2; unclear D gene. The germline V gene encodes CDR1 MNHEY and CDR2 SVGAGI. V was shortened by 0 bases and J by 9 bases, with 11 bases between the two germline ends. CDR3 length: 14 amino acids.

The chain combines TRBV7-9 with TRBJ2-5; D call uncertain. Germline loops: CDR1 SEHNR, CDR2 FQNEAQ (reference sequence). The CDR3 extends over 13 amino acids. V lost 1 base to trimming and J lost 5 bases, with 8 bases between them. CDR3 coding DNA: TGTGCCAGCAGCTTAGAACAAGGGGAGACCCAGTACTTC. Translated, it gives CASSLEQGETQYF. The full variable domain, completed using reference TRBV7-9 and TRBJ2-5, is DTGVSQNPRHKITKRGQNVTFRCDPISEHNRLYWYRQTLGQGPEFLTYFQNEAQLEKSRLLSDRFSAERPKGSFSTLEIQRTEQGDSAMYLCASSLEQGETQYFGPGTRLLVL.

This clone is labeled medium-sized (0.01 to 0.1%). This chain uses TRBV5-5 with TRBJ1-5; 8 nucleotides align to TRBD1. V was clipped by 0 bases and J by 2 bases; unmatched bases: 1. This CDR3 spans 15 amino acids. Germline CDR1 SGHKS, CDR2 YYEKEE (reference sequence). The DNA for the CDR3 is TGTGCCAGCAGCTTGGACAGGGGGGGCAATCAGCCCCAGCATTTT. Translated, it gives CASSLDRGGNQPQHF.

The chain employs TRBV9 and TRBJ1-5; a possible D gene is TRBD1 (5 bases). Germline values: CDR1 SGDLS, CDR2 YYNGEE. The ends were cut back, 5 bases at V and 0 bases at J, with 9 bases in the middle. The CDR3 contains 14 residues. CDR3 DNA sequence: TGTGCCAGCAGTTTCAGGGATAGCAATCAGCCCCAGCATTTT. Translating gives CASSFRDSNQPQHF.

The J gene is TRBJ1-3, the V gene TRBV28; D is perhaps TRBD1 (6 bases). V gave up 4 bases and J gave up 0 bases, with 13 bases separating them. Germline V gives CDR1 MDHEN, CDR2 SYDVKM. The CDR3 is made up of 16 amino acids. DNA for the CDR3: TGTGCCAGCAGTTGGGGGCGTCATTTCTCTGGAAACACCATATATTTT. The encoded protein is CASSWGRHFSGNTIYF.

This rearrangement joins TRBV5-1 to TRBJ1-1; tentatively, D is TRBD1 (6 bases). From germline, CDR1 is SGHRS and CDR2 YFSETQ. V was clipped by 3 bases and J by 4 bases, with 10 bases between them. CDR3 length: 13 residues. The CDR3 nucleotides are TGCGCCAGCAGCTCCGGACAGTCCACTGAAGCTTTCTTT. It yields the protein CASSSGQSTEAFF. Supplemented by reference TRBV5-1 and TRBJ1-1, the full variable domain reads KAGVTQTPRYLIKTRGQQVTLSCSPISGHRSVSWYQQTPGQGLQFLFEYFSETQRNKGNFPGRFSGRQFSNSRSEMNVSTLELGDSALYLCASSSGQSTEAFFGQGTRLTVV.

The chain has TRBV5-4 and TRBJ1-1, with a possible D match to TRBD1 (5 bases). The CDR3 extends over 13 amino acids. The V and J ends lost 6 bases and 3 bases respectively, with 12 bases between them. Per the germline V gene, CDR1 is SGHNT and CDR2 is YYREEE (reference sequence). The chain's CDR3 is CASKGAQDTEAFF. The CDR3 DNA reads TGTGCCAGCAAAGGGGCACAAGACACTGAAGCTTTCTTT.